Listed below are T cell receptor beta chains from one sample, sequenced in a study of T-cell memory formation after mild COVID-19. TCRdb analysed the 5' RACE reads with MiXCR anew, one entry per CDR3 protein. The sample yields roughly 200,000 distinct CDR3 sequences, approximately 20% seen once. Material for sequencing was PBMCs or a T cell subset sorted from them (not recorded which). These receptors all come from an adult woman who had mild COVID-19 (a few samples of this study predate the infection). Cell type and time point are not known. Both conserved end residues are part of each CDR3. D genes are given only for firm matches. Clone size is stated in some rows and not others, as once, few, many or a class when expanded.

.	TRBV12-3/TRBV12-4	TRBD1	TRBJ1-5	TGTGCCAGCAGTTTAGCGGGGCAGGGGGCTAATCAGCCCCAGCATTTT	CASSLAGQGANQPQHF
.	TRBV29-1	.	TRBJ2-7	TGCAGCGTCGTTCGAGCGAGCTCCTACGAGCAGTACTTC	CSVVRASSYEQYF
many	TRBV7-9	.	TRBJ2-6	TGTGCCAGCAGCTTAAGCTCTGGGGCCAACGTCCTGACTTTC	CASSLSSGANVLTF
few	TRBV4-1	.	TRBJ2-2	TGCGCCAGCAGCCAAGTAGTATCCCGGGGGGAGCTGTTTTTT	CASSQVVSRGELFF
few	TRBV3-1	.	TRBJ2-3	TGTGCCAGCAGCCAAGGAGTTAACAGGGTGATAGATACGCAGTATTTT	CASSQGVNRVIDTQYF
few	TRBV9	.	TRBJ2-2	TGTGCCAGCAGCGTCACTCGAGACACCACCGGGGAGCTGTTTTTT	CASSVTRDTTGELFF
.	TRBV5-1	.	TRBJ2-3	TGCGCCAGCAGCCCGGACCCCCAGGGTTTTAGTGGAGATACGCAGTATTTT	CASSPDPQGFSGDTQYF
many	TRBV12-3/TRBV12-4	TRBD2	TRBJ2-1	TGTGCCAGCAGTTTAGCTAGCGGGGGGACCCGCGTCTTC	CASSLASGGTRVF
few	TRBV20-1	.	TRBJ1-1	TGCAGTGCTAGAGATAGGTACACTGAAGCTTTCTTT	CSARDRYTEAFF
few	TRBV6-2/TRBV6-3	.	TRBJ2-3	TGTGCCAGCAGTAGCGGCTATAGCACAGATACGCAGTATTTT	CASSSGYSTDTQYF
.	TRBV12-3/TRBV12-4	TRBD2	TRBJ2-1	TGTGCCAGCAGTTCCTTGACTAGCGGGAGGGTATGGAATGAGCAGTTCTTC	CASSSLTSGRVWNEQFF
.	TRBV24-1	.	TRBJ2-3	TGTGCCACCTCGGACGAAAGCACAGATACGCAGTATTTT	CATSDESTDTQYF
.	TRBV29-1	.	TRBJ1-1	TGCAGCGCCTCGGAGGGGAACACTGAAGCTTTCTTT	CSASEGNTEAFF
many	TRBV5-1	.	TRBJ2-1	TGCGCCAGCAGCCCGGGACACCTCGATGAGCAGTTCTTC	CASSPGHLDEQFF
many	TRBV5-6	TRBD1	TRBJ1-4	TGTGCCAGCAGCTTTCGGGACAGGCTTAATGAAAAACTGTTTTTT	CASSFRDRLNEKLFF
many	TRBV27	.	TRBJ1-2	TGTGCCAGCAGTTTAAAGGGATGGTTGAACTATGGCTACACCTTC	CASSLKGWLNYGYTF
few	TRBV18	TRBD2	TRBJ2-7	TGTGCCAGCTCACCAGGGACTAGCGGGGGCTACGAGCAGTACTTC	CASSPGTSGGYEQYF